These 10 T cell receptor beta chains were sequenced from one sample in a study of blood T cell repertoires in COVID-19. Using immunoSEQ multiplex PCR, the repertoire was profiled, and TCRdb retains in-frame clones only, with some absent. Found here are around 240,000 clones, approximately 84% of them singletons; the top ten hold around 1.9%. Sequencing was carried out using peripheral blood. Receptors were obtained from a woman of 80 years or more with acute or convalescent COVID-19.

This chain links TRBV29-1 with TRBJ2-7, with D possibly TRBD1 on 6 matching bases. V gave up 7 bases and J gave up 6 bases, with 16 bases separating them. This CDR3 comprises 12 residues. The V gene's germline CDR1 is SQVTM and CDR2 ANQGSEA. The CDR3 nucleotides read TGCAGCGCACAGAAGGACAGAAGCGAGCAGTACTTC. It translates to CSAQKDRSEQYF.

V usage is TRBV14 and J usage is TRBJ1-1; D gene unclear. CDR3 length: 13 residues. V lost 10 bases and J 0 bases, leaving 12 bases between the germline ends. Germline CDR1 and CDR2: SGHDN and FVKESK. Here the CDR3 reads CATKQHLNTEAFF. In DNA form, the CDR3 reads TGTGCCACCAAACAGCATTTGAACACTGAAGCTTTCTTT.

This clone was counted between two and nine times. The chain joins TRBV6-2 or TRBV6-3 to TRBJ1-1; D is uncertain. V dropped 4 bases and J dropped 1 base, with 16 bases sitting between them. The germline gives CDR1 MNHEY, CDR2 SVGEGT. The CDR3 has 16 amino acids. The CDR3 loop is CASSSVNRVPNTEAFF. The CDR3 nucleotides are TGTGCCAGCAGTTCCGTAAACCGGGTCCCGAACACTGAAGCTTTCTTT.

The chain employs TRBV6-2 or TRBV6-3 and TRBJ1-1, with 7 nucleotides matching TRBD1. The germline gives CDR1 MNHEY, CDR2 SVGEGT. The junction had 5 bases not matched to a gene; V was cut back by 5 bases and J by 2 bases. The CDR3 sequence is 14 residues long. In nucleotides, the CDR3 is TGTGCCAGCAGTCTAAACAGGGGAAACACTGAAGCTTTCTTT. Protein product: CASSLNRGNTEAFF.

The genes are TRBV2 and TRBJ2-1, with a tentative D call TRBD1 (9 bases). Germline-derived CDR1 and CDR2 are SNHLY and FYNNEI. V dropped 4 bases and J dropped 9 bases, with 16 bases sitting between them. CDR3 length: 14 amino acids. The CDR3 reads CASSGGTGTSEQFF. CDR3 nucleotide sequence: TGTGCCAGCAGTGGAGGGACAGGGACTAGTGAGCAGTTCTTC.

The V call is TRBV6-2 or TRBV6-3, the J call TRBJ1-5; possibly TRBD1 for D (5 bases). This CDR3 has 15 residues. Germline assignment: CDR1 MNHEY and CDR2 SVGEGT. Trimming pared 2 bases from V and 6 bases from J, leaving 14 bases between. The CDR3 nucleotides are TGTGCCAGCAGTTACCCGTCCGGGGGAAGTCAGCCCCAGCATTTT. Protein product: CASSYPSGGSQPQHF.

The V and J genes are TRBV6-2 or TRBV6-3 and TRBJ2-3; TRBD2 aligns across 11 bases. The ends lost 0 bases at V and 5 bases at J; junction bases unmatched: 4. The CDR3 has 16 residues. CDR1 and CDR2 (germline): MNHEY, SVGEGT. CDR3 sequence reads: CASSYSTSGTKDTQYF. In DNA form, the CDR3 reads TGTGCCAGCAGTTACTCGACTAGCGGGACCAAAGATACGCAGTATTTT.

The chain combines TRBV30 with TRBJ2-5; the match to TRBD2 covers 9 bases. Trimming removed 8 bases from V and 5 bases from J; junction bases left unmatched: 9. Germline lookup yields CDR1 GTSNPN and CDR2 SVGIG (reference sequence). The length of the CDR3 is 13 residues. The CDR3, as DNA: TGTGCCAGCTTGGGACTAGCAACGGAGACCCAGTACTTC. As protein: CASLGLATETQYF.

The J gene is TRBJ2-4, the V gene TRBV3-1 (or the pseudogene TRBV3-2), with 14 bases that match TRBD2. CDR3 length: 21 amino acids. Unmatched junction bases numbered 10, after V lost 0 bases and J lost 0 bases. Germline V gene data show CDR1 as LGHDT and CDR2 as YNNKEL (reference sequence). The CDR3: CASSQESMGLAGVIAKNIQYF. CDR3 in DNA: TGTGCCAGCAGCCAAGAATCAATGGGACTAGCGGGGGTGATAGCCAAAAACATTCAGTACTTC.

In regard to this clone: Other nucleotide sequences in the sample specify the same CDR3. V is TRBV6-6 and J is TRBJ2-3; 7 nucleotides agree with TRBD2. V lost 6 bases and J lost 2; bases outside the gene matches: 5. In germline, CDR1 is MNHNY, CDR2 SVGAGI (reference sequence). The CDR3 has 14 amino acids. The chain's CDR3 is CASSLAESTDTQYF. DNA of the CDR3: TGTGCCAGCAGCCTAGCGGAATCCACAGATACGCAGTATTTT.